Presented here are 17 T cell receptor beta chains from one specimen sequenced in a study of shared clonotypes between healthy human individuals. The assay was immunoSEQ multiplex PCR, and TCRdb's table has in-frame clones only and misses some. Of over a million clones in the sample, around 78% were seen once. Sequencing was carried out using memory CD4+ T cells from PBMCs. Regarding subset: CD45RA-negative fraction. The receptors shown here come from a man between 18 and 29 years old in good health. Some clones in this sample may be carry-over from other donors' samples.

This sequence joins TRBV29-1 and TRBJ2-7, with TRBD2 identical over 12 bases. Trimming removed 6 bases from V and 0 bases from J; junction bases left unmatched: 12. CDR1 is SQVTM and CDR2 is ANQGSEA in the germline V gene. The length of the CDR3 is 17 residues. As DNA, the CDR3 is TGCAGCGTGCTCCCGGGACTAGCGGGCCAGAGCTCCTACGAGCAGTACTTC. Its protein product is CSVLPGLAGQSSYEQYF.

CDR3 sequence reads: CASSLQGEGYIQYF. In nucleotides, the CDR3 is TGTGCCAGCAGCTTACAGGGGGAAGGATACATTCAGTACTTC. The chain carries TRBV11-1 and TRBJ2-4, with 7 bases aligning to TRBD1. The CDR3 is made up of 14 amino acids. Germline V gene sequence: CDR1 SGHAT, CDR2 FQDESV (reference sequence). V lost 2 bases, J lost 8 bases, and 6 bases stayed unmatched.

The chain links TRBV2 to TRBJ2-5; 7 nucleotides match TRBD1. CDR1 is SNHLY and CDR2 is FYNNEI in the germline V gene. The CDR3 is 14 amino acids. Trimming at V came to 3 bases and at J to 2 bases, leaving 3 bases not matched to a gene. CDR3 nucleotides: TGTGCCAGCAGTGAGCCCAGGGGGCAAGAGACCCAGTACTTC. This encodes CASSEPRGQETQYF.

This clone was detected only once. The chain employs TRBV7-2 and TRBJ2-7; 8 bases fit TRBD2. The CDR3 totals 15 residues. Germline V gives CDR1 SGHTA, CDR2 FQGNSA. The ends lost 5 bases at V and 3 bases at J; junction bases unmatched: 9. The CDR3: CASSGGYGRVYEQYF. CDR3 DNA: TGTGCCAGCAGCGGCGGGTACGGGAGGGTCTACGAGCAGTACTTC.

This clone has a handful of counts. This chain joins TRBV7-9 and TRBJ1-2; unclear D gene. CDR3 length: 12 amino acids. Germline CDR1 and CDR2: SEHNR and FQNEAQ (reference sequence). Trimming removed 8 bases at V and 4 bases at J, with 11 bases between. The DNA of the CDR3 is TGTGCCAGCTCATTACCGGGCTATGGCTACACCTTC. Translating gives CASSLPGYGYTF.

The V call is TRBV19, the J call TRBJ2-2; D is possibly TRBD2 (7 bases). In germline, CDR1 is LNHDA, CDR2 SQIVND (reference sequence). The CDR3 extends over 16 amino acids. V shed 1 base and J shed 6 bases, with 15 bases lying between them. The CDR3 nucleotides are TGTGCCAGTAGTATAGGATCGGGGGGCGCCGCCGGGGAGCTGTTTTTT. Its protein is CASSIGSGGAAGELFF.

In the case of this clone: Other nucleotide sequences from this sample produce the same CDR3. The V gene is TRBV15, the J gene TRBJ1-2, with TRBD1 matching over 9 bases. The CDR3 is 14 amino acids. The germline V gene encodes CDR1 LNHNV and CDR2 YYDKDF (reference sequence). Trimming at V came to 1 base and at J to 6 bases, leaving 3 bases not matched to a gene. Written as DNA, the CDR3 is TGTGCCACCAGCAGAGTACGGACAGGGGATGGCTACACCTTC. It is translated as CATSRVRTGDGYTF. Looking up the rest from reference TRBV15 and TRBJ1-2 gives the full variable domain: DAMVIQNPRYQVTQFGKPVTLSCSQTLNHNVMYWYQQKSSQAPKLLFHYYDKDFNNEADTPDNFQSRRPNTSFCFLDIRSPGLGDTAMYLCATSRVRTGDGYTFGSGTRLTVV.

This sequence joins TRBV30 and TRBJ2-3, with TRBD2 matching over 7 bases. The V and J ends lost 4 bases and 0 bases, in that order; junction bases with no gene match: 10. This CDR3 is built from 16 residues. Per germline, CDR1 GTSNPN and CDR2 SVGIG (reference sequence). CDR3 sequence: CAWTPQLSGSTDTQYF. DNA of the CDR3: TGTGCCTGGACACCCCAACTTAGCGGGAGCACAGATACGCAGTATTTT.

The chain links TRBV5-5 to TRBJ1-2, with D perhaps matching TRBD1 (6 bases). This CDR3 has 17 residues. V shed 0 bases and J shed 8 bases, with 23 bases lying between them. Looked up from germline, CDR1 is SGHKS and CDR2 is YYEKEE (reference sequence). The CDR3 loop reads CASSLAPAGVNEIGYTF. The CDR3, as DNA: TGTGCCAGCAGCTTGGCCCCGGCAGGGGTAAATGAAATAGGCTACACCTTC.

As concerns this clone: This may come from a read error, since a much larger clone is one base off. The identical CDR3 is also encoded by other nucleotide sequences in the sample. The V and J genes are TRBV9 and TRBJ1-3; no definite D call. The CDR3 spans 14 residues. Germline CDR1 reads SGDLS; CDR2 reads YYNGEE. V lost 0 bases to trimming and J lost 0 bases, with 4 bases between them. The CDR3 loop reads CASSVESSGNTIYF. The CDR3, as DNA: TGTGCCAGCAGCGTAGAAAGCTCTGGAAACACCATATATTTT.

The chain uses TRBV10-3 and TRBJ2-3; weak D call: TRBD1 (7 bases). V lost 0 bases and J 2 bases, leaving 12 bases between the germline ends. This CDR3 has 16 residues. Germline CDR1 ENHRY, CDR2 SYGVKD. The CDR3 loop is CAISESEGANTDTQYF. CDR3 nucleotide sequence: TGTGCCATCAGTGAGTCGGAGGGGGCCAACACAGATACGCAGTATTTT.

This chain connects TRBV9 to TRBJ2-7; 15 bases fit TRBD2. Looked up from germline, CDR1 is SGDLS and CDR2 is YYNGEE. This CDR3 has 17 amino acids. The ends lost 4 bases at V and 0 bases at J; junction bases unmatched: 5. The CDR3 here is CASSLGTSGRSSYEQYF. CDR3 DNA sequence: TGTGCCAGCAGCCTCGGGACTAGCGGGAGGTCCTCCTACGAGCAGTACTTC.

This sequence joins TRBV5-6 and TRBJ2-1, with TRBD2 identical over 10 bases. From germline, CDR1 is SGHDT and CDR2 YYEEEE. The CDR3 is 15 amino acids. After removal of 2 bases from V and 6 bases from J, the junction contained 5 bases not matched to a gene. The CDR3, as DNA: TGTGCCAGCAGCTTCGCGACTAGCGGGTCCAATGAGCAGTTCTTC. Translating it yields CASSFATSGSNEQFF.

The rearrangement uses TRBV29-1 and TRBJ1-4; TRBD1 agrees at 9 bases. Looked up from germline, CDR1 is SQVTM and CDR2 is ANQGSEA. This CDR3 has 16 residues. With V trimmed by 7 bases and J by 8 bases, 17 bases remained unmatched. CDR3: CSGPLRRDREDEKLFF. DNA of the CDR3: TGCAGCGGTCCTCTCCGCCGGGACAGGGAGGACGAAAAACTGTTTTTT. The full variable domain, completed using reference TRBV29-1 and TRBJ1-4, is SAVISQKPSRDICQRGTSLTIQCQVDSQVTMMFWYRQQPGQSLTLIATANQGSEATYESGFVIDKFPISRPNLTFSTLTVSNMSPEDSSIYLCSGPLRRDREDEKLFFGSGTQLSVL.

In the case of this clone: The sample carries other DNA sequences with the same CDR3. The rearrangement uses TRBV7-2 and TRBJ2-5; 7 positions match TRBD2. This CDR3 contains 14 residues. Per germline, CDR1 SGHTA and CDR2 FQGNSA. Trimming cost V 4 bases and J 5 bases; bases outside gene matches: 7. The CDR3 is CASSSLRGGETQYF. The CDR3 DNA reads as TGTGCCAGCAGCTCCCTGCGGGGAGGGGAGACCCAGTACTTC.

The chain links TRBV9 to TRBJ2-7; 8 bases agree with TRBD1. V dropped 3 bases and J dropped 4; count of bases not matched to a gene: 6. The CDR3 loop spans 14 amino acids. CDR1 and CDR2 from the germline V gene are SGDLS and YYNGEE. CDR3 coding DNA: TGTGCCAGCAGCGCTACCGACAGGGGTTACGAGCAGTACTTC. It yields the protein CASSATDRGYEQYF.

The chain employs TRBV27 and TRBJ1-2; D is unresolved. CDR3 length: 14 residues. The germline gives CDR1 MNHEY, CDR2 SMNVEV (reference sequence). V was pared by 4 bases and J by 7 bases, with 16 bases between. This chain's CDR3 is CASSSMASRAGYTF. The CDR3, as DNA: TGTGCCAGCAGTTCGATGGCCTCACGGGCTGGCTACACCTTC.